This entry concerns a single TCR beta chain. Its cognate antigen is unknown. The data are from a study of OX40 agonist ivuxolimab in advanced cancers. For the study at large: At 82.7% male, the cohort had a mean age of roughly 60 years, ranging from about 20 to 79. Overall study findings and caveats: At doses 0.1 to 3.0 mg/kg, CD4+ and CD8+ clones expanded.

Clones were read by immunoSEQ multiplex PCR, and TCRdb kept only the in-frame ones, dropping some. Among about 53,000 clones, 84% were seen once, and the ten largest hold roughly 4.5%. Trimming cost V 0 bases and J 2 bases; bases outside gene matches: 3. CDR1 is SGHTA, CDR2 FQGNSA, per germline. This CDR3 spans 16 amino acids. Source: CD4+ or CD8+ T cells sorted from blood, taken in a trial of the OX40 agonist ivuxolimab. The receptor's source is an adult with an advanced solid tumor such as melanoma, head and neck, liver or kidney cancer. The chain joins TRBV7-2 to TRBJ2-1, with 8 bases fitting TRBD2. Here the CDR3 DNA reads TGTGCCAGCAGCTTAGCCCCAGCGGGAGCCTACAATGAGCAGTTCTTC. This encodes CASSLAPAGAYNEQFF.